The clone carrying this T cell receptor beta chain was seen just once. This sample was taken from a study of CD8 T cells in Susac syndrome. V was clipped by 4 bases and J by 7 bases, with 18 bases between them. This CDR3 has 14 amino acids. The germline V gene has CDR1 SGHNT and CDR2 YYREEE (reference sequence). Reverse transcription used about 0.5 to 1 ug RNA and random hexamers. immunoSEQ multiplex PCR amplified TCR beta CDR3 across 54 Vbeta, 13 Jbeta. Using its own MiXCR run on the immunoSEQ multiplex PCR reads, TCRdb lists one record per CDR3 protein. The top ten clones hold 0.07% to 0.09% of a sample with about 130,000 distinct CDR3 sequences, about 95% of them seen once. TCR beta from blood CD8+ and CD4+ T cells was sequenced. TEMRA cells were FACS-enriched, and CD8+ and CD4+ T cells were isolated negatively.

The receptor comes from a human donor in good health. Material: CD4+ T cells from PBMCs. The V gene is TRBV5-4, the J gene TRBJ2-7, with a tentative D call TRBD1 (6 bases). The CDR3 nucleotides are TGTGCCAGCAGCCTGGCACAGGGTCAGGAGGAGCAGTACTTC. Protein: CASSLAQGQEEQYF.